Below, 23 T cell receptor beta chains from the same sample are listed, as sequenced in a study of cytomegalovirus exposure and HLA in healthy donors. PCR primers comprised 60 Vbeta and 13 Jbeta primers. Some clones are missing from TCRdb's copy, which holds only in-frame ones; the method was immunoSEQ multiplex PCR. Of approximately 130,000 clones detected, more than 80% appear once; the ten largest clones hold roughly 6.7%. Material: PBMCs. The receptor set was obtained from a woman younger than 45 in good health and CMV-seropositive.

V and J are TRBV18 and TRBJ1-3; 9 bases line up with TRBD1. CDR3 length: 19 amino acids. Germline CDR1 is KGHSH and CDR2 is LQKENI. Trimming took 0 bases from V and 0 from J; bases not matched to a gene: 9. The DNA for the CDR3 is TGTGCCAGCTCACCACCGGGACAGGGCGGATTCGACTCTGGAAACACCATATATTTT. Translation: CASSPPGQGGFDSGNTIYF.

This chain uses TRBV5-6 with TRBJ1-1, with a tentative D call TRBD1 (5 bases). The CDR3 consists of 13 residues. The V and J ends lost 4 bases and 11 bases respectively, with 18 bases between them. Germline CDR1 is SGHDT and CDR2 is YYEEEE. The CDR3 nucleotides are TGTGCCAGCAGCCGGGCAGGGTTTTTTGGGGCTTTCTTT. Translated: CASSRAGFFGAFF.

CDR3 protein: CAIRPGGRDTEAFF. The CDR3 nucleotides read TGTGCCATCAGGCCAGGGGGTAGGGACACTGAAGCTTTCTTT. The rearrangement joins TRBV10-3 to TRBJ1-1; 7 positions match TRBD1. The V and J ends lost 6 bases and 3 bases, in that order; junction bases with no gene match: 7. There are 14 residues in the CDR3. Looked up from germline, CDR1 is ENHRY and CDR2 is SYGVKD.

The DNA of the CDR3 is TGTGCCAGCAGTCGTACAGGAAACTATGGCTACACCTTC. Amino acids: CASSRTGNYGYTF. J is TRBJ1-2 and V is TRBV6-5; a weak D match, TRBD1 (5 bases). CDR1 and CDR2 from the germline V gene are MNHEY and SVGAGI. The CDR3 is made up of 13 amino acids. Trimming removed 5 bases at V and 2 bases at J, with 9 bases between.

The rearrangement uses TRBV7-3 and TRBJ2-6, with TRBD2 identical over 7 bases. CDR1 SGHTA and CDR2 FQGTGA come from the germline V gene. With V trimmed by 5 bases and J by 10 bases, 14 bases remained unmatched. The CDR3 runs 16 residues. The CDR3 sequence is CASSPSGGAGINVLTF. The CDR3 nucleotides read TGTGCCAGCAGCCCATCCGGTGGAGCGGGAATAAACGTCCTGACTTTC.

In regard to this clone: This specimen includes other DNA sequences encoding the same CDR3. This chain connects TRBV5-1 to TRBJ2-7; 8 positions agree with TRBD2. Germline values: CDR1 SGHRS, CDR2 YFSETQ. The junction had 1 base not matched to a gene; V was cut back by 2 bases and J by 0 bases. The length of the CDR3 is 14 residues. This CDR3 reads CASSLTSGSYEQYF. DNA for the CDR3: TGCGCCAGCAGCTTAACTAGCGGCTCCTACGAGCAGTACTTC.

This chain links TRBV30 with TRBJ1-6, with a tentative D call TRBD1 (6 bases). V was trimmed by 1 base and J by 10 bases, leaving 11 bases between them. Per the germline V gene, CDR1 is GTSNPN and CDR2 is SVGIG (reference sequence). This CDR3 region has 13 residues. Written as DNA, the CDR3 is TGTGCCTGGAGTGAACAGGGATCCTCACCCCTCCACTTT. It specifies CAWSEQGSSPLHF.

The chain links TRBV6-5 to TRBJ1-1; possibly TRBD1 for D (5 bases). The germline V and J ends were trimmed by 6 bases and 7 bases, with 12 bases remaining between them. Germline assignment: CDR1 MNHEY and CDR2 SVGAGI. The CDR3 is made up of 12 amino acids. CDR3 sequence: CASRSQGSEAFF. As DNA, the CDR3 is TGTGCCAGCAGATCTCAGGGAAGTGAAGCTTTCTTT.

The chain links TRBV27 to TRBJ2-7, with 8 bases fitting TRBD2. This CDR3 has 16 residues. Looked up from germline, CDR1 is MNHEY and CDR2 is SMNVEV (reference sequence). V shed 4 bases, J shed 5 bases, and the junction held 13 bases outside the gene matches. CDR3 sequence (DNA): TGTGCCAGCAGTTCCCTCGGGGGGGGAACGCTCGACGAGCAGTACTTC. Amino acids: CASSSLGGGTLDEQYF.

The chain links TRBV14 to TRBJ1-3; no reliable D call. Trimming took 3 bases from V and 13 from J, leaving 16 bases between them. This CDR3 is 13 amino acids long. From germline, CDR1 is SGHDN and CDR2 FVKESK. Written as DNA, the CDR3 is TGTGCCAGCAGCCAGCAGCGGGGATACCCGATATATTTT. Translating gives CASSQQRGYPIYF.

The chain is built from TRBV28 and TRBJ2-3, with D possibly being TRBD1 (5 bases). Germline CDR1 is MDHEN and CDR2 is SYDVKM. V lost 2 bases to trimming and J lost 0 bases, with 6 bases between them. The length of the CDR3 is 14 residues. CDR3 loop: CASSLPGSTDTQYF. In DNA, the CDR3 is TGTGCCAGCAGTTTACCAGGGAGCACAGATACGCAGTATTTT.

This chain connects TRBV2 to TRBJ1-2, with D unclear. This CDR3 region has 15 residues. Between the trimmed V and J ends, which lost 1 base and 2 bases, there was a span of 11 bases. Germline CDR1 and CDR2: SNHLY and FYNNEI. DNA for the CDR3: TGTGCCAGCAGTGAAGATGTAGCCTACAACTATGGCTACACCTTC. This codes for CASSEDVAYNYGYTF.

The J gene is TRBJ1-1, the V gene TRBV11-2, with 11 positions matching TRBD1. CDR3 length equals 13 residues. J was trimmed by 11 bases and V by 5 bases; bases with no gene match: 7. The germline CDR1 and CDR2 sequences are SGHAT and FQNNGV. The DNA for the CDR3 is TGTGCCAGCAGCCCAGCGGGGACAGGGGGGGCTTTCTTT. It codes for CASSPAGTGGAFF.

This clone showed up just once. J is TRBJ2-7 and V is TRBV5-1; TRBD2 matches at 7 bases. Trimming cost V 0 bases and J 4 bases; bases outside gene matches: 4. CDR3 length: 14 residues. Germline V lookup: CDR1 SGHRS, CDR2 YFSETQ. The CDR3 DNA is TGCGCCAGCAGCTTGGCTAGCGGAGTGTACGAGCAGTACTTC. Protein product: CASSLASGVYEQYF.

The chain recombines TRBV5-1 with TRBJ2-7; TRBD1 matches at 8 bases. The CDR3 sequence is 14 residues long. V shed 4 bases, J shed 11 bases, and the junction held 14 bases outside the gene matches. CDR1 is SGHRS, CDR2 YFSETQ, per germline. The CDR3 region is CASSLGGQGTTEYF. For the CDR3, the DNA is TGCGCCAGCAGCCTGGGCGGACAGGGTACTACGGAGTACTTC.

This clone appeared a single time. The chain combines TRBV5-1 with TRBJ1-3; 10 bases agree with TRBD1. The trim removed 0 bases at V and 2 bases at J, leaving 2 bases unmatched. The germline V gene encodes CDR1 SGHRS and CDR2 YFSETQ. CDR3 length equals 16 residues. The CDR3 region has the DNA TGCGCCAGCAGCTTGGGCGGGACAGGGGCTGGAAACACCATATATTTT. It encodes CASSLGGTGAGNTIYF.

V usage is TRBV10-3 and J usage is TRBJ2-7; a possible D gene is TRBD1 (6 bases). Trimming stripped 8 bases from V and 0 bases from J, with 17 bases between. The CDR3 length is 15 residues. Germline V gene data show CDR1 as ENHRY and CDR2 as SYGVKD. CDR3 sequence: CAIGQGQPSSYEQYF. CDR3 in DNA: TGTGCCATCGGCCAAGGACAGCCTAGCTCCTACGAGCAGTACTTC.

This sequence joins TRBV5-4 and TRBJ2-2; TRBD1 aligns across 9 bases. After removal of 0 bases from V and 2 bases from J, the junction contained 2 bases not matched to a gene. CDR3 length: 16 residues. Germline V gene data show CDR1 as SGHNT and CDR2 as YYREEE (reference sequence). The CDR3 bases are TGTGCCAGCAGCTTGGGGGGACAGGGTAACACCGGGGAGCTGTTTTTT. The encoded protein is CASSLGGQGNTGELFF. The full variable domain, rest sourced from reference TRBV5-4 and TRBJ2-2, is ETGVTQSPTHLIKTRGQQVTLRCSSQSGHNTVSWYQQALGQGPQFIFQYYREEENGRGNFPPRFSGLQFPNYSSELNVNALELDDSALYLCASSLGGQGNTGELFFGEGSRLTVL.

The chain carries TRBV5-1 and TRBJ1-1, with D tentatively TRBD1 (6 bases). The V end lost 4 bases, the J end lost 2 bases, and 12 bases lay between the germline ends. Per the germline V gene, CDR1 is SGHRS and CDR2 is YFSETQ. CDR3 length: 14 amino acids. CDR3 in amino acids: CASSRLDRNTEAFF. CDR3 sequence (DNA): TGCGCCAGCAGCCGTTTGGACAGAAACACTGAAGCTTTCTTT.

The chain combines TRBV6-1 with TRBJ1-1, with TRBD1 matching 7 bases. Germline trimming cut 5 bases from V and 11 bases from J; bases unmatched to any gene: 17. Germline V CDR1 and CDR2: MNHNS, SASEGT. The CDR3 covers 15 residues. The DNA of the CDR3 is TGTGCCAGCAGTCCAGCCGACAGGGACGGGCGAGTGGCTTTCTTT. Translation: CASSPADRDGRVAFF.

The chain employs TRBV6-1 and TRBJ2-1; 14 bases map to TRBD2. J was trimmed by 1 base and V by 0 bases; bases with no gene match: 5. The CDR3 is 19 amino acids. The germline gives CDR1 MNHNS, CDR2 SASEGT. CDR3 sequence reads: CASSEALTSGRGSYNEQFF. CDR3 sequence (DNA): TGTGCCAGCAGTGAAGCTTTGACTAGCGGGAGGGGGTCCTACAATGAGCAGTTCTTC.

The rearrangement links TRBV4-1 to TRBJ2-7; tentative D call: TRBD1 (6 bases). Deletions cut 4 bases from V and 3 bases from J, with 13 bases between. Germline CDR1 is MGHRA and CDR2 is YSYEKL. The CDR3 spans 14 residues. CDR3 sequence (DNA): TGCGCCAGCAGCCTCAGACAGGACCTCTACGAGCAGTACTTC. Translation gives CASSLRQDLYEQYF.

V gene TRBV15 combines with J gene TRBJ1-2; no definite D call. Trimming cost V 3 bases and J 8 bases, with 13 bases left between them. This CDR3 contains 13 residues. Germline V CDR1 and CDR2: LNHNV, YYDKDF (reference sequence). The CDR3 protein is CATSSSPGRGYTF. DNA for the CDR3: TGTGCCACCAGCAGTTCTCCTGGGAGGGGCTACACCTTC.